This entry lists 26 T cell receptor beta chains sequenced from one sample in a study of T cells after yellow fever vaccination. TCRdb re-called the 5' RACE reads with MiXCR, one entry per CDR3 protein. Among about 350,000 distinct CDR3 sequences listed, roughly 8% were seen once. Source: PBMCs, taken 45 days after the first yellow fever vaccination. Source of these receptors: a man younger than 35 who received the YFV17D yellow fever vaccine.

This chain connects TRBV30 to TRBJ1-2; TRBD1 matches 7 bases. This CDR3 contains 14 residues. V shed 2 bases and J 4 bases; nucleotides not matched to a gene: 7. The germline V gene has CDR1 GTSNPN and CDR2 SVGIG (reference sequence). The CDR3 loop reads CAWSNNRGPYGYTF. The DNA of the CDR3 is TGTGCCTGGAGTAACAACAGGGGACCCTATGGCTACACCTTC.

The rearrangement uses TRBV3-1 and TRBJ1-2; no definite D call. The V end was cut by 4 bases, the J end by 5 bases, with 14 bases between. CDR1 is LGHDT, CDR2 YNNKEL, per germline (reference sequence). The CDR3 length is 14 residues. The CDR3 bases are TGTGCCAGCAGCCCGCCTGCCCTCGCTTATGGCTACACCTTC. Amino acid sequence: CASSPPALAYGYTF. The complete variable domain, with remaining parts taken from reference TRBV3-1 and TRBJ1-2, reads DTAVSQTPKYLVTQMGNDKSIKCEQNLGHDTMYWYKQDSKKFLKIMFSYNNKELIINETVPNRFSPKSPDKAHLNLHINSLELGDSAVYFCASSPPALAYGYTFGSGTRLTVV.

This clonotype was observed a handful of times. V and J are TRBV5-1 and TRBJ1-2; TRBD1 might be the D (6 bases). Germline CDR1 SGHRS, CDR2 YFSETQ. The CDR3 has 15 residues. V lost 4 bases to trimming and J lost 0 bases, with 13 bases between them. CDR3 loop: CASSVMDRSNYGYTF. The CDR3 region has the DNA TGCGCCAGCAGCGTAATGGACAGATCTAACTATGGCTACACCTTC.

This clonotype was seen ten or more times. The V and J genes are TRBV6-1 and TRBJ2-1; 7 bases fit TRBD2. J lost 4 bases, V lost 3 bases, and 3 bases had no gene match. Germline CDR1 is MNHNS and CDR2 is SASEGT. The CDR3 loop spans 14 amino acids. In nucleotides, the CDR3 is TGTGCCAGCAGTGACCAGCGGGGTTACAATGAGCAGTTCTTC. Translated: CASSDQRGYNEQFF.

In its sample, this clonotype was seen a few times. This sequence joins TRBV7-8 and TRBJ2-5; 8 nucleotides align to TRBD2. Trimming at V came to 1 base and at J to 5 bases, leaving 9 bases not matched to a gene. The CDR3 consists of 16 residues. Germline V gene sequence: CDR1 SGHVS, CDR2 FQNEAQ. The CDR3 coding sequence is TGTGCCAGCAGCTTAGATCGGGCGGGGGGCTATGAGACCCAGTACTTC. This encodes CASSLDRAGGYETQYF.

In this sample, this clonotype turned up many times. The chain carries TRBV3-1 and TRBJ2-3; D gene unclear. The V and J ends lost 0 bases and 1 base respectively, with 5 bases between them. The CDR3 loop spans 14 amino acids. CDR1 is LGHDT, CDR2 YNNKEL, per germline (reference sequence). CDR3: CASSQDGGTDTQYF. CDR3 nucleotides: TGTGCCAGCAGCCAAGATGGGGGCACAGATACGCAGTATTTT.

This clonotype was counted between two and nine times. CDR3 loop: CAISGTSGASYNEQFF. CDR3 sequence (DNA): TGTGCCATCAGTGGAACTAGCGGGGCTTCCTACAATGAGCAGTTCTTC. This sequence joins TRBV10-3 and TRBJ2-1; 10 bases map to TRBD2. The J segment lost 1 base and the V segment lost 4 bases, leaving 4 bases of the junction unmatched. Germline V gene lookup returns CDR1 ENHRY and CDR2 SYGVKD. This CDR3 has 16 amino acids.

The chain has TRBV7-2 and TRBJ1-1; D not certain. V was cut by 0 bases and J by 3 bases, with 8 bases left in between. Germline V gene lookup returns CDR1 SGHTA and CDR2 FQGNSA. CDR3 length: 14 residues. CDR3 protein: CASSLASEDTEAFF. CDR3 DNA sequence: TGTGCCAGCAGCTTAGCATCCGAGGACACTGAAGCTTTCTTT. Combining the CDR3 with reference TRBV7-2 and TRBJ1-1 gives the whole variable domain GAGVSQSPSNKVTEKGKDVELRCDPISGHTALYWYRQSLGQGLEFLIYFQGNSAPDKSGLPSDRFSAERTGGSVSTLTIQRTQQEDSAVYLCASSLASEDTEAFFGQGTRLTVV.

This clonotype appeared a few times. The rearrangement uses TRBV5-1 and TRBJ2-7; 9 positions match TRBD1. The CDR3 covers 16 residues. V was pared by 4 bases and J by 6 bases, with 14 bases of the junction left unmatched. The germline CDR1 and CDR2 sequences are SGHRS and YFSETQ. DNA of the CDR3: TGCGCCAGCAGCGGGGAGTGGACAGGGGTGAGCGGCGAGCAGTACTTC. Its protein is CASSGEWTGVSGEQYF.

The genes are TRBV5-4 and TRBJ2-1, with D possibly matching TRBD2 (6 bases). The V and J ends lost 2 bases and 9 bases respectively, with 18 bases between them. Germline assignment: CDR1 SGHNT and CDR2 YYREEE (reference sequence). The CDR3 spans 15 residues. This chain's CDR3 is CASSFASLAGSEQFF. DNA for the CDR3: TGTGCCAGCAGCTTCGCGTCACTAGCAGGGAGTGAGCAGTTCTTC. Drawing the rest from reference TRBV5-4 and TRBJ2-1, the complete variable domain is ETGVTQSPTHLIKTRGQQVTLRCSSQSGHNTVSWYQQALGQGPQFIFQYYREEENGRGNFPPRFSGLQFPNYSSELNVNALELDDSALYLCASSFASLAGSEQFFGPGTRLTVL.

This clonotype was seen a handful of times. The rearrangement uses TRBV27 and TRBJ1-4; D is possibly TRBD1 (5 bases). The CDR3 loop spans 15 amino acids. The V gene lost 5 bases and the J gene lost 5 bases, with 15 bases spanning the gap. The germline gives CDR1 MNHEY, CDR2 SMNVEV (reference sequence). The CDR3 here is CASSPRRDGNEKLFF. CDR3 bases: TGTGCCAGCAGTCCGCGCCGGGACGGGAATGAAAAACTGTTTTTT.

The chain combines TRBV4-3 with TRBJ2-1; 9 bases agree with TRBD2. Germline V CDR1 and CDR2: LGHNA, YSLEER. The CDR3 loop spans 13 amino acids. The trim removed 0 bases at V and 15 bases at J, leaving 6 bases unmatched. CDR3 in DNA: TGCGCCAGCAGCCAAGATCCGGGGACTAGCCGGTTCTTC. Its translation is CASSQDPGTSRFF.

There are a few counts of this clonotype. CDR3 in DNA: TGCAGTGCTTCTGAGGGGACGGGCTACAATGAGCAGTTCTTC. This codes for CSASEGTGYNEQFF. V usage is TRBV20-1 and J usage is TRBJ2-1, with D perhaps given as TRBD1 or TRBD2 (5 bases each). Between the trimmed V and J ends, which lost 5 bases and 3 bases, there was a span of 14 bases. The germline V gene encodes CDR1 DFQATT and CDR2 SNEGSKA (reference sequence). CDR3 size: 14 residues.

This clonotype was recorded a few times. V and J are TRBV18 and TRBJ1-1; 7 nucleotides match TRBD1. Losses at the gene ends were 6 bases for V and 3 bases for J; bases not matched to a gene: 7. The CDR3 is 14 residues long. Germline CDR1 is KGHSH and CDR2 is LQKENI. CDR3 in amino acids: CASSTQGYDTEAFF. CDR3 DNA sequence: TGTGCCAGCTCGACACAGGGGTACGACACTGAAGCTTTCTTT.

This sequence joins TRBV5-1 and TRBJ2-3; 13 bases agree with TRBD2. The CDR3 spans 16 residues. Germline CDR1 SGHRS, CDR2 YFSETQ. The ends lost 1 base at V and 8 bases at J; junction bases unmatched: 7. The CDR3 is CASSLYTSGGAITQYF. CDR3 nucleotide sequence: TGCGCCAGCAGCTTGTATACTAGCGGGGGGGCAATTACGCAGTATTTT.

This clonotype was picked up a small number of times. V gene TRBV5-1 combines with J gene TRBJ2-5, with 7 bases aligning to TRBD1. The CDR3 runs to 15 residues. V was clipped by 4 bases and J by 7 bases; unmatched bases: 13. In germline, CDR1 is SGHRS, CDR2 YFSETQ. The CDR3 protein is CASSVGQLGSGTQYF. The CDR3, as DNA: TGCGCCAGCAGCGTGGGACAGCTAGGGAGTGGGACCCAGTACTTC.

The chain joins TRBV10-3 to TRBJ2-2; no clear D gene. The CDR3 loop spans 12 amino acids. V was trimmed by 8 bases and J by 5 bases, leaving 9 bases between them. CDR1 and CDR2 from the germline V gene are ENHRY and SYGVKD. This CDR3 reads CAIGLTTGELFF. Here the CDR3 DNA reads TGTGCCATCGGCCTCACAACCGGGGAGCTGTTTTTT.

This clonotype was detected a few times. This sequence joins TRBV7-9 and TRBJ2-2, with a tentative D call TRBD1 (6 bases). CDR1 SEHNR and CDR2 FQNEAQ come from the germline V gene (reference sequence). The CDR3 length is 16 residues. V was shortened by 6 bases and J by 7 bases, with 21 bases between the two germline ends. The CDR3 reads CASRPRWDKEGGELFF. The CDR3 bases are TGTGCCAGCAGACCCCGGTGGGACAAGGAAGGCGGGGAGCTGTTTTTT.

J is TRBJ2-3 and V is TRBV4-1; the match to TRBD1 covers 10 bases. The CDR3 consists of 16 residues. Germline trimming cut 3 bases from V and 5 bases from J; bases unmatched to any gene: 8. Germline V lookup: CDR1 MGHRA, CDR2 YSYEKL. CDR3 DNA sequence: TGCGCCAGCAGCCACTTAGACAGGGGGCCAAAAGATACGCAGTATTTT. This encodes CASSHLDRGPKDTQYF.

This clonotype was seen only a few times. The chain combines TRBV29-1 with TRBJ1-2; D unclear. In germline, CDR1 is SQVTM, CDR2 ANQGSEA. There are 13 residues in the CDR3. V gave up 5 bases and J gave up 0 bases, with 10 bases separating them. CDR3 nucleotide sequence: TGCAGCGTTAGCGCAGCCCCTAACTATGGCTACACCTTC. Protein product: CSVSAAPNYGYTF.

V is TRBV6-5 and J is TRBJ1-5; TRBD1 might be the D (5 bases). CDR3 length: 12 residues. V shed 9 bases and J shed 2 bases, with 8 bases lying between them. Germline assignment: CDR1 MNHEY and CDR2 SVGAGI. CDR3 bases: TGTGCCAGTGGGGCCGGCAATCAGCCCCAGCATTTT. This encodes CASGAGNQPQHF.

The V call is TRBV20-1, the J call TRBJ2-3; tentatively, D is TRBD2 (6 bases). Germline V gene data show CDR1 as DFQATT and CDR2 as SNEGSKA (reference sequence). The CDR3 loop spans 14 amino acids. The germline V and J ends were trimmed by 5 bases and 1 base, with 13 bases remaining between them. The CDR3 reads CSALRPGGTDTQYF. The CDR3 DNA reads as TGCAGTGCTCTACGTCCGGGAGGCACAGATACGCAGTATTTT.

There are a few counts of this clonotype. The chain uses TRBV6-2 or TRBV6-3 and TRBJ1-2, with D hard to call. The CDR3 extends over 12 amino acids. V lost 8 bases and J lost 8, with 15 bases in between. Germline loops: CDR1 MNHEY, CDR2 SVGEGT. The CDR3 nucleotides read TGTGCCAGCTTTGACCGTGAGGGCGGCTACACCTTC. Protein sequence: CASFDREGGYTF.

The rearrangement joins TRBV5-1 to TRBJ1-1; D remains ambiguous. CDR3 length: 15 amino acids. V was trimmed by 5 bases and J by 2 bases, leaving 16 bases between them. Germline V lookup: CDR1 SGHRS, CDR2 YFSETQ. The CDR3 loop reads CASRQRPSSNTEAFF. The CDR3, as DNA: TGCGCCAGCAGACAAAGACCGTCGAGTAACACTGAAGCTTTCTTT. The complete variable domain, with remaining parts taken from reference TRBV5-1 and TRBJ1-1, reads KAGVTQTPRYLIKTRGQQVTLSCSPISGHRSVSWYQQTPGQGLQFLFEYFSETQRNKGNFPGRFSGRQFSNSRSEMNVSTLELGDSALYLCASRQRPSSNTEAFFGQGTRLTVV.

This clonotype was picked up a small number of times. This chain connects TRBV5-1 to TRBJ2-2; perhaps TRBD1 as D (6 bases). Trimming shortened V by 4 bases and J by 6 bases, and 13 bases separated the two germline ends. Germline CDR1 SGHRS, CDR2 YFSETQ. This CDR3 comprises 14 residues. CDR3 nucleotide sequence: TGCGCCAGCAGCCTCGACAGGCCGGCCGGGGAGCTGTTTTTT. Its protein product is CASSLDRPAGELFF.

This chain connects TRBV5-1 to TRBJ1-1; maybe TRBD1 (5 bases). The CDR3 extends over 16 amino acids. Per the germline V gene, CDR1 is SGHRS and CDR2 is YFSETQ. The V end lost 4 bases, the J end lost 0 bases, and 16 bases lay between the germline ends. This CDR3 reads CASSINPGTVNTEAFF. CDR3 bases: TGCGCCAGCAGCATCAACCCCGGGACGGTGAACACTGAAGCTTTCTTT.